One and the same sample provided the 24 T cell receptor beta chains below, sequenced in a study of blood T cell repertoires in COVID-19. Sequencing used immunoSEQ multiplex PCR; TCRdb keeps in-frame clones, though not all of them. The repertoire holds 140,000 or so clones, around 84% seen once, with 7% to 9.5% in the top ten. The specimen was peripheral blood. The receptors were gathered from a man aged 25 to 40 with COVID-19, enrolled during active disease.

The genes are TRBV28 and TRBJ1-6; D is ambiguous. Per germline, CDR1 MDHEN and CDR2 SYDVKM. V shed 6 bases and J shed 12 bases, with 9 bases lying between them. The CDR3 extends over 11 amino acids. CDR3 in DNA: TGTGCCAGCAGCCTCGAGGGACCCCTCCACTTT. It translates to CASSLEGPLHF. The whole variable domain, filled in from reference TRBV28 and TRBJ1-6, reads DVKVTQSSRYLVKRTGEKVFLECVQDMDHENMFWYRQDPGLGLRLIYFSYDVKMKEKGDIPEGYSVSREKKERFSLILESASTNQTSMYLCASSLEGPLHFGNGTRLTVT.

This clone was recorded many times. Other nucleotide sequences in the sample specify the same CDR3. The chain carries TRBV5-1 and TRBJ2-5, with 8 bases matching TRBD1. The V gene's germline CDR1 is SGHRS and CDR2 YFSETQ. Trimming took 0 bases from V and 5 from J; bases not matched to a gene: 6. This CDR3 has 15 amino acids. The CDR3 nucleotides are TGCGCCAGCAGCTTGGCCCAGGGGGCAGGTGAGACCCAGTACTTC. Protein product: CASSLAQGAGETQYF.

The V call is TRBV30, the J call TRBJ2-5; 8 nucleotides agree with TRBD2. CDR3 length equals 15 residues. With 0 bases clipped from V and 2 bases from J, the junction kept 5 bases outside the gene matches. Germline V gene sequence: CDR1 GTSNPN, CDR2 SVGIG (reference sequence). Here the CDR3 reads CAWSVGAGVQETQYF. Written as DNA, the CDR3 is TGTGCCTGGAGTGTAGGAGCGGGGGTACAAGAGACCCAGTACTTC.

The CDR3 DNA follows: TGTGCCAGCAGCTTAGACGGGGTAAACACTGAAGCTTTCTTT. This encodes CASSLDGVNTEAFF. The chain combines TRBV11-2 with TRBJ1-1, with no clear D. This CDR3 has 14 residues. Per germline, CDR1 SGHAT and CDR2 FQNNGV. V was pared by 0 bases and J by 2 bases, with 7 bases between. Full variable domain (outside the CDR3, taken from reference TRBV11-2 and TRBJ1-1): EAGVAQSPRYKIIEKRQSVAFWCNPISGHATLYWYQQILGQGPKLLIQFQNNGVVDDSQLPKDRFSAERLKGVDSTLKIQPAKLEDSAVYLCASSLDGVNTEAFFGQGTRLTVV.

The rearrangement uses TRBV19 and TRBJ2-7; 10 bases align to TRBD1. The CDR3 spans 14 residues. Per germline, CDR1 LNHDA and CDR2 SQIVND (reference sequence). Unmatched junction bases numbered 6, after V lost 5 bases and J lost 5 bases. CDR3 region: CASSVGTGANEQYF. Here the CDR3 DNA reads TGTGCCAGTAGTGTCGGGACAGGGGCCAACGAGCAGTACTTC.

The rearrangement uses TRBV6-2 or TRBV6-3 and TRBJ2-7; tentative D call: TRBD2 (5 bases). Trimming shortened V by 4 bases and J by 3 bases, and 19 bases separated the two germline ends. The CDR3 loop spans 16 amino acids. The germline CDR1 and CDR2 sequences are MNHEY and SVGEGT. CDR3 bases: TGTGCCAGCAGTTCCTATTTAGCGCCTCCAAACTACGAGCAGTACTTC. This gives the protein CASSSYLAPPNYEQYF.

The chain combines TRBV6-5 with TRBJ1-1, with a tentative D call TRBD1 (5 bases). Germline-derived CDR1 and CDR2 are MNHEY and SVGAGI. The CDR3 covers 14 residues. Deletions cut 8 bases from V and 1 base from J, with 14 bases between. Here the CDR3 DNA reads TGTGCCAGCCTTGTGCGGGGGGGGAACACTGAAGCTTTCTTT. It is translated as CASLVRGGNTEAFF.

CDR3 coding DNA: TGTGCCACCAGTGACCCGGGACTCAGCGGCGACGAGCAGTACTTC. This translates into CATSDPGLSGDEQYF. V gene TRBV24-1 combines with J gene TRBJ2-7; TRBD2 might be the D (6 bases). The CDR3 consists of 15 residues. V lost 4 bases and J lost 5, with 17 bases in between. CDR1 and CDR2 (germline): KGHDR, SFDVKD.

This clone was seen a few times. The chain links TRBV5-1 to TRBJ1-5, with TRBD1 identical over 8 bases. With V trimmed by 3 bases and J by 6 bases, 5 bases remained unmatched. Germline loops: CDR1 SGHRS, CDR2 YFSETQ. CDR3 length: 14 amino acids. In DNA form, the CDR3 reads TGCGCCAGCAGCTCAGGACAGGGCGGTCAGCCCCAGCATTTT. Protein sequence: CASSSGQGGQPQHF.

This clone was seen at least ten times. The V and J genes are TRBV7-9 and TRBJ1-1; 7 nucleotides align to TRBD1. J gave up 3 bases and V 5 bases, and 0 bases lay outside the gene matches. Germline loops: CDR1 SEHNR, CDR2 FQNEAQ (reference sequence). The CDR3 is 12 residues long. The CDR3, as DNA: TGTGCCAGCAGCAGGGGGCACACTGAAGCTTTCTTT. This sequence encodes CASSRGHTEAFF.

The chain has TRBV27 and TRBJ1-2; 10 positions agree with TRBD1. The V segment lost 6 bases and the J segment 4 bases; nucleotides outside the gene matches: 8. Germline CDR1 reads MNHEY; CDR2 reads SMNVEV (reference sequence). The CDR3 is made up of 15 amino acids. The CDR3 region is CASSQTGTGAYGYTF. The CDR3 DNA sequence: TGTGCCAGCAGCCAAACCGGGACAGGGGCCTATGGCTACACCTTC.

This clone was recorded once. CDR3 sequence reads: CSVGRRLAVNEQFF. In DNA form, the CDR3 reads TGCAGCGTTGGGAGGAGACTAGCGGTGAATGAGCAGTTCTTC. The genes are TRBV29-1 and TRBJ2-1; 9 nucleotides align to TRBD2. Germline V gene lookup returns CDR1 SQVTM and CDR2 ANQGSEA. J was trimmed by 7 bases and V by 4 bases; bases with no gene match: 8. This CDR3 has 14 residues.

CDR3 coding DNA: TGTGCCAGCAGCCCGGGACAGCTTAATTCACCCCTCCACTTT. This translates into CASSPGQLNSPLHF. The genes are TRBV11-2 and TRBJ1-6; 7 positions match TRBD1. The V gene end was trimmed by 5 bases and the J gene end by 6 bases; junction bases not matched to a gene: 4. This CDR3 contains 14 residues. Germline-derived CDR1 and CDR2 are SGHAT and FQNNGV.

The CDR3 protein is CASNRLAGGPPYEQYF. CDR3 nucleotides: TGTGCCAGCAACCGACTAGCGGGAGGTCCGCCCTACGAGCAGTACTTC. The chain links TRBV7-2 to TRBJ2-7, with 13 bases aligning to TRBD2. V trimming: 7 bases; J trimming: 2 bases; junction bases outside the gene matches: 8. The CDR3 extends over 16 amino acids. From germline, CDR1 is SGHTA and CDR2 FQGNSA.

The rearrangement joins TRBV28 to TRBJ2-7, with D perhaps TRBD1 (6 bases). V was clipped by 3 bases and J by 3 bases, with 21 bases between them. Germline V gene lookup returns CDR1 MDHEN and CDR2 SYDVKM. The CDR3 has 17 amino acids. CDR3 region: CASSFLSVGATHYEQYF. CDR3 DNA: TGTGCCAGCAGTTTTCTATCAGTGGGGGCTACCCACTACGAGCAGTACTTC.

Note on this clone: This specimen includes other DNA sequences encoding the same CDR3. The V gene is TRBV9, the J gene TRBJ2-1, with D maybe TRBD1 (6 bases). V lost 0 bases and J 1 base, leaving 14 bases between the germline ends. This CDR3 is built from 17 residues. Germline CDR1 and CDR2: SGDLS and YYNGEE. In DNA form, the CDR3 reads TGTGCCAGCAGCGTAGATCCAGGGGCCAATTCCTACAATGAGCAGTTCTTC. Translating gives CASSVDPGANSYNEQFF.

The chain links TRBV30 to TRBJ1-1; perhaps TRBD1 as D (5 bases). The V and J ends lost 3 bases and 4 bases respectively, with 12 bases between them. CDR1 and CDR2 from the germline V gene are GTSNPN and SVGIG (reference sequence). This CDR3 has 13 amino acids. CDR3 residues: CAWSAGGITEAFF. CDR3 in DNA: TGTGCCTGGAGCGCGGGGGGGATCACTGAAGCTTTCTTT.

The J gene is TRBJ1-1, the V gene TRBV15, with D maybe TRBD1 (6 bases). This CDR3 has 16 amino acids. Deletions cut 2 bases from V and 0 bases from J, with 13 bases between. CDR1 and CDR2 (germline): LNHNV, YYDKDF (reference sequence). The CDR3 nucleotides are TGTGCCACCAGCAGAAGTCAGGGGCGAATGAACACTGAAGCTTTCTTT. This translates into CATSRSQGRMNTEAFF.

The J gene is TRBJ1-1, the V gene TRBV10-3, with 7 bases identical to TRBD1. V lost 4 bases to trimming and J lost 2 bases; unmatched junction nucleotides: 7. CDR3 length equals 15 residues. The germline V gene encodes CDR1 ENHRY and CDR2 SYGVKD. CDR3 bases: TGTGCCATCAGTGCGTACAGGGGCCGAAACACTGAAGCTTTCTTT. It codes for CAISAYRGRNTEAFF.

This clone has more than one count but fewer than ten. This chain uses TRBV2 with TRBJ2-1, with a weak D call TRBD1 (6 bases). Trimming removed 0 bases at V and 2 bases at J, with 11 bases between. The CDR3 has 16 amino acids. The germline CDR1 and CDR2 sequences are SNHLY and FYNNEI. The CDR3 spells CASSEALRDTYNEQFF. DNA for the CDR3: TGTGCCAGCAGTGAAGCGCTTCGGGACACCTACAATGAGCAGTTCTTC.

The CDR3 sequence: CASSYQGRSTEAFF. The CDR3 DNA reads as TGTGCCAGCAGTTACCAGGGTAGAAGCACTGAAGCTTTCTTT. The gene calls are TRBV28 and TRBJ1-1; tentative D call: TRBD1 (5 bases). Germline lookup yields CDR1 MDHEN and CDR2 SYDVKM. The CDR3 sequence is 14 residues long. Trimming stripped 4 bases from V and 4 bases from J, with 13 bases between.

The CDR3 coding sequence is TGTGCCACTTCCCCGACAATGCCAGATACGCAGTATTTT. Encoded protein: CATSPTMPDTQYF. The gene calls are TRBV10-3 and TRBJ2-3; D not certain. V shed 10 bases and J shed 4 bases, with 15 bases lying between them. Germline assignment: CDR1 ENHRY and CDR2 SYGVKD. The CDR3 totals 13 residues.

This clone was picked up one time. The V gene is TRBV3-1 (or the pseudogene TRBV3-2), the J gene TRBJ2-6; D is perhaps TRBD1 (7 bases). Per the germline V gene, CDR1 is LGHDT and CDR2 is YNNKEL (reference sequence). V was clipped by 4 bases and J by 1 base, with 11 bases between them. The CDR3 sequence is 16 residues long. CDR3 region: CASSPAGGSGANVLTF. The CDR3 DNA reads TGTGCCAGCAGCCCCGCAGGGGGGTCTGGGGCCAACGTCCTGACTTTC.

V usage is TRBV29-1 and J usage is TRBJ1-1, with 9 positions matching TRBD1. Germline values: CDR1 SQVTM, CDR2 ANQGSEA. This CDR3 is built from 13 residues. V lost 5 bases and J lost 2; bases outside the gene matches: 3. CDR3 sequence (DNA): TGCAGCGTTTTACAGGGGGCCAACACTGAAGCTTTCTTT. This translates into CSVLQGANTEAFF.